A single sample gave rise to the 17 T cell receptor beta chains below, sequenced in a study of blood T cell repertoires in COVID-19. The repertoire was sequenced with immunoSEQ multiplex PCR; TCRdb's copy has only in-frame clones and lacks some. The table records about 140,000 clones, 84% of them present only once. Sequenced sample: peripheral blood. The receptors were gathered from a man aged 25-45 years with COVID-19, enrolled during active disease.

This clone is labeled medium-sized. The J gene is TRBJ2-1, the V gene TRBV11-2; maybe TRBD1 (5 bases). The CDR3 has 12 amino acids. The V gene lost 4 bases and the J gene lost 6 bases, with 7 bases spanning the gap. Germline values: CDR1 SGHAT, CDR2 FQNNGV. The DNA of the CDR3 is TGTGCCAGCAGCTCAGGGTTCAATGAGCAGTTCTTC. Translated, it gives CASSSGFNEQFF.

The chain combines TRBV3-1 (or the pseudogene TRBV3-2) with TRBJ2-4; D unresolved. The CDR3 has 14 residues. V was shortened by 0 bases and J by 8 bases, with 11 bases between the two germline ends. Germline V gene sequence: CDR1 LGHDT, CDR2 YNNKEL (reference sequence). The CDR3 DNA reads TGTGCCAGCAGCCAAGATCGAGGTTGGGACATTCAGTACTTC. It encodes CASSQDRGWDIQYF.

The rearrangement links TRBV30 to TRBJ2-5, with 8 positions matching TRBD2. Germline-derived CDR1 and CDR2 are GTSNPN and SVGIG (reference sequence). With 5 bases clipped from V and 5 bases from J, the junction kept 10 bases outside the gene matches. There are 14 residues in the CDR3. This chain's CDR3 is CAWSGGGGYETQYF. DNA of the CDR3: TGTGCCTGGTCCGGCGGCGGGGGGTACGAGACCCAGTACTTC.

This chain links TRBV28 with TRBJ2-5; D is ambiguous. Germline CDR1 and CDR2: MDHEN and SYDVKM. CDR3 size: 14 residues. V was trimmed by 5 bases and J by 1 base, leaving 11 bases between them. Here the CDR3 DNA reads TGTGCCAGCAGTCCTCCCCCAGGCCAAGAGACCCAGTACTTC. Translated: CASSPPPGQETQYF.

The chain joins TRBV4-3 to TRBJ2-1; TRBD2 agrees at 12 bases. Germline V CDR1 and CDR2: LGHNA, YSLEER. The CDR3 has 16 residues. Unmatched junction bases numbered 1, after V lost 2 bases and J lost 2 bases. The CDR3 bases are TGCGCCAGCAGCCAACTAGCGGGAGGGACCTACAATGAGCAGTTCTTC. Its translation: CASSQLAGGTYNEQFF.

CDR3 amino acids: CASSLDRGTEAFF. Written as DNA, the CDR3 is TGTGCCAGCAGCTTGGACAGGGGAACTGAAGCTTTCTTT. The chain couples TRBV5-6 to TRBJ1-1, with TRBD1 matching 7 bases. Germline trimming cut 0 bases from V and 5 bases from J; bases unmatched to any gene: 1. The CDR3 loop spans 13 amino acids. Germline V gene data show CDR1 as SGHDT and CDR2 as YYEEEE.

The chain recombines TRBV4-3 with TRBJ1-1; 12 nucleotides agree with TRBD1. Germline CDR1 is LGHNA and CDR2 is YSLEER. J was trimmed by 8 bases and V by 0 bases; bases with no gene match: 7. The CDR3 covers 16 residues. CDR3 sequence: CASSQEWGQGASEAFF. The DNA of the CDR3 is TGCGCCAGCAGCCAAGAATGGGGACAGGGGGCCTCAGAAGCTTTCTTT.

This chain connects TRBV28 to TRBJ2-7; D remains unclear. The CDR3 is 11 residues long. Trimming removed 5 bases at V and 2 bases at J, with 4 bases between. CDR1 MDHEN and CDR2 SYDVKM come from the germline V gene. In DNA form, the CDR3 reads TGTGCCAGCAGTGTAACCTACGAGCAGTACTTC. Encoded protein: CASSVTYEQYF.

The rearrangement joins TRBV10-3 to TRBJ1-1; D might be TRBD1 (6 bases). This CDR3 is built from 14 residues. Trimming pared 0 bases from V and 4 bases from J, leaving 9 bases between. Germline V lookup: CDR1 ENHRY, CDR2 SYGVKD. The CDR3 sequence is CAISESRGSTEAFF. The CDR3 DNA follows: TGTGCCATCAGTGAGTCGAGGGGGAGCACTGAAGCTTTCTTT.

This chain connects TRBV19 to TRBJ2-3; possible D gene TRBD1, 6 bases. Germline assignment: CDR1 LNHDA and CDR2 SQIVND (reference sequence). The V gene lost 8 bases and the J gene lost 0 bases, with 12 bases spanning the gap. The CDR3 runs to 14 residues. CDR3 DNA sequence: TGTGCCAGTGGCCAAGGGGGAAGCACAGATACGCAGTATTTT. It codes for CASGQGGSTDTQYF.

J is TRBJ2-1 and V is TRBV19, with 9 positions matching TRBD2. CDR1 is LNHDA and CDR2 is SQIVND in the germline V gene (reference sequence). After removal of 8 bases from V and 1 base from J, the junction contained 18 bases not matched to a gene. The CDR3 contains 19 residues. The CDR3 loop reads CASPYGGLALGVSYNEQFF. The CDR3 DNA reads TGTGCCAGTCCGTACGGGGGACTAGCTTTAGGGGTATCCTACAATGAGCAGTTCTTC.

This clone appeared a single time. The rearrangement uses TRBV4-2 and TRBJ1-4; TRBD1 agrees at 12 bases. Per the germline V gene, CDR1 is LGHNA and CDR2 is YNFKEQ. The CDR3 extends over 16 amino acids. V gave up 0 bases and J gave up 11 bases; unmatched junction bases: 7. The CDR3 DNA sequence: TGTGCCAGCAGCCAAGATCCAGGGACAGGGGGCCTGAAACTGTTTTTT. Its translation: CASSQDPGTGGLKLFF.

The chain recombines TRBV6-5 with TRBJ2-1, with D maybe TRBD1 (5 bases). Trimming took off 6 bases at V and 2 bases at J, with 11 bases between the two ends. CDR3 length: 14 residues. Germline V gene sequence: CDR1 MNHEY, CDR2 SVGAGI. CDR3: CASRDTGTYNEQFF. CDR3 DNA: TGTGCCAGCAGGGATACAGGAACCTACAATGAGCAGTTCTTC.

CDR3 protein: CASRGGTANTEAFF. The CDR3 coding sequence is TGTGCCAGCAGGGGCGGGACAGCGAACACTGAAGCTTTCTTT. The gene calls are TRBV2 and TRBJ1-1; 7 bases line up with TRBD1. Germline V gives CDR1 SNHLY, CDR2 FYNNEI. The CDR3 extends over 14 amino acids. V dropped 6 bases and J dropped 1; count of bases not matched to a gene: 5.

The chain recombines TRBV28 with TRBJ2-2, with a weak D call TRBD1 (5 bases). V shed 5 bases and J shed 1 base, with 14 bases lying between them. Germline assignment: CDR1 MDHEN and CDR2 SYDVKM. The CDR3 has 16 amino acids. CDR3 in amino acids: CASSPYGTGNTGELFF. The CDR3 nucleotides read TGTGCCAGCAGTCCATATGGAACAGGGAACACCGGGGAGCTGTTTTTT. Based on the CDR3 plus reference TRBV28 and TRBJ2-2, the full variable domain is DVKVTQSSRYLVKRTGEKVFLECVQDMDHENMFWYRQDPGLGLRLIYFSYDVKMKEKGDIPEGYSVSREKKERFSLILESASTNQTSMYLCASSPYGTGNTGELFFGEGSRLTVL.

CDR3 coding DNA: TGTGCCAGCAGCGTTGGTAGCAGAGAAGAGACCCAGTACTTC. Protein product: CASSVGSREETQYF. V gene TRBV9 combines with J gene TRBJ2-5, with D uncertain. The CDR3 extends over 14 amino acids. From germline, CDR1 is SGDLS and CDR2 YYNGEE. Between the trimmed V and J ends, which lost 2 bases and 3 bases, there was a span of 11 bases.

The chain employs TRBV6-2 or TRBV6-3 and TRBJ2-5; D gene unclear. Trimming took off 2 bases at V and 3 bases at J, with 7 bases between the two ends. Per the germline V gene, CDR1 is MNHEY and CDR2 is SVGEGT. This CDR3 comprises 13 residues. CDR3 loop: CASSYGPEETQYF. In DNA, the CDR3 is TGTGCCAGCAGTTACGGCCCCGAAGAGACCCAGTACTTC.